These T cell receptor beta chains were read from a single sample in a study of OX40 agonist ivuxolimab in advanced cancers. Sequenced by immunoSEQ multiplex PCR; TCRdb stores in-frame clones only, minus some. The table has about 50,000 clones, just under 85% seen once. The sample here was CD4+ or CD8+ T cells sorted from blood, taken in a trial of the OX40 agonist ivuxolimab. These receptors all come from an adult with an advanced solid tumor such as melanoma, head and neck, liver or kidney cancer. Both conserved end residues are part of each CDR3. The D gene is left open where the match is weak. Rows give clone size only sometimes, using once, few, many, or a class for an expanded clone.

>TRBJ2-1|TRBV5-6|-|TRBD1
TGTGCCAGCAGCTTGACAGCAGGGGGCACTGGGAATGAGCAGTTCTTC
CASSLTAGGTGNEQFF
>TRBJ2-2|TRBV27|-|-
TGTGCCAGTAGGTGGGGGACGGTTAACACCGGGGAGCTGTTTTTT
CASRWGTVNTGELFF
>TRBJ2-2|TRBV11-2|-|TRBD2
TGTGCCAGCAGTTCCGGGACTAGCGAGACCGGGGAGCTGTTTTTT
CASSSGTSETGELFF
>TRBJ2-7|TRBV5-5|-|-
TGTGCCAGCAGCTTTCTGCTTTCCTACGAGCAGTACTTC
CASSFLLSYEQYF
>TRBJ2-7|TRBV7-2|once|TRBD2
TGTGCCAGCAGCTTAGAAGTAGCGGGAGCCTACGAGCAGTACTTC
CASSLEVAGAYEQYF
>TRBJ1-5|TRBV5-5|-|-
TGTGCCAGCAGCTTGGGGTTGGTTCAGCCCCAGCATTTT
CASSLGLVQPQHF
>TRBJ2-5|TRBV28|-|-
TGTGCCAGCACAATGGCGAAGGAGACCCAGTACTTC
CASTMAKETQYF
>TRBJ2-2|TRBV15|-|TRBD1
TGTGCCACCAGCAGAGGGACAGGGGGCGGGGAGCTGTTTTTT
CATSRGTGGGELFF
>TRBJ2-3|TRBV5-1|-|-
TGCGCCAGCAGCTTGAATGTCGGCCACGGAGATACGCAGTATTTT
CASSLNVGHGDTQYF
>TRBJ2-2|TRBV15|-|-
TGTGCCACCAGCACCGGGACCTTCACCGGGGAGCTGTTTTTT
CATSTGTFTGELFF
>TRBJ2-1|TRBV6-1|few|TRBD2
TGTGCCAGCAGTGGATCCTTTTTTAGCGGGAGCTCCTACAATGAGCAGTTCTTC
CASSGSFFSGSSYNEQFF
>TRBJ2-4|TRBV4-1|-|-
TGCGCCAGCAGCCAAGATTTCGTGGGGGCCAAAAACATTCAGTACTTC
CASSQDFVGAKNIQYF
>TRBJ1-2|TRBV6-1|once|-
TGTGCCAGCAGTGAAGTAGGCCAGGAAGCTAACTATGGCTACACCTTC
CASSEVGQEANYGYTF
>TRBJ2-1|TRBV5-1|-|-
TGCGCCAGCAGCCGTAGCGCCAGCTCCTACAATGAGCAGTTCTTC
CASSRSASSYNEQFF
>TRBJ2-1|TRBV28|-|-
TGTGCCAGCAGTTTATACGACAGCAACAATGAGCAGTTCTTC
CASSLYDSNNEQFF
>TRBJ2-5|TRBV2|-|-
TGTGCCAGCAGTGAAAGGGGGTGGGGAGAGACCCAGTACTTC
CASSERGWGETQYF
>TRBJ1-5|TRBV30|-|-
TGTGCCTGGAGCCCTGGGACCGCCCGTCAGCCCCAGCATTTT
CAWSPGTARQPQHF
>TRBJ2-1|TRBV5-1|-|-
TGCGCCAGCAGCTTGGAGGATTCAGATGAGCAGTTCTTC
CASSLEDSDEQFF
>TRBJ2-3|TRBV27|-|-
TGTGCCAGCAGTTCCCCCAGCGGAGGCACAGATACGCAGTATTTT
CASSSPSGGTDTQYF
>TRBJ1-5|TRBV7-2|few|-
TGTGCCAGCAGCTTTCACGGGGTTAGCAATCAGCCCCAGCATTTT
CASSFHGVSNQPQHF
>TRBJ1-3|TRBV9|-|-
TGTGCCAGCAGCCCGCGGACAGACGGCTCTGGAAACACCATATATTTT
CASSPRTDGSGNTIYF
>TRBJ2-1|TRBV11-3|once|-
TGTGCCAGCAGCTTAGAACAGGGCAATGAGCAGTTCTTC
CASSLEQGNEQFF
>TRBJ2-7|TRBV19|-|-
TGTGCCAGTAGTAATCTAGTGGGGAAAGGATACGAGCAGTACTTC
CASSNLVGKGYEQYF
>TRBJ1-6|TRBV7-9|-|-
TGTGCCAGCAGCTTAGAGGGACGAAGCTCACCCCTCCACTTT
CASSLEGRSSPLHF
>TRBJ2-3|TRBV6-1|-|TRBD2
TGTGCCAGCAGTGAAGTTACTAGCGGGAGTTTATATACGCAGTATTTT
CASSEVTSGSLYTQYF
>TRBJ1-1|TRBV28|-|-
TGTGCCAGCAGTTTGGTGGGTAGTCCCGGGAACACTGAAGCTTTCTTT
CASSLVGSPGNTEAFF
>TRBJ1-5|TRBV18|-|TRBD1
TGTGCCAGCTCACCGGACAGGGGAAACAATCAGCCCCAGCATTTT
CASSPDRGNNQPQHF
>TRBJ1-2|TRBV29-1|few|-
TGCAGCGTTGAAGATCAGCGTACGGAGGGCTACACCTTC
CSVEDQRTEGYTF
>TRBJ2-7|TRBV5-4|-|-
TGTGCCAGCAGCTTGGCCTCCTACGAGCAGTACTTC
CASSLASYEQYF
>TRBJ2-5|TRBV19|-|-
TGTGCCAGTCTAGGGACCGAGGGAAGACGAACCCAGTACTTC
CASLGTEGRRTQYF
>TRBJ1-1|TRBV5-6|-|-
TGTGCCAGCGTCGCTCGATCCACAGCGAACACTGAAGCTTTCTTT
CASVARSTANTEAFF
>TRBJ2-1|TRBV5-1|-|TRBD2
TGCGCCAGCAGCCCCGCTAGCGGAAGCTCCTACAATGAGCAGTTCTTC
CASSPASGSSYNEQFF
>TRBJ2-5|TRBV19|-|-
TGTGCCAGTAGTTTACAAGAGACCCAGTACTTC
CASSLQETQYF
>TRBJ2-1|TRBV7-2|-|-
TGTGCCAGCAGCTTAGCGGGAGTAAACAATGAGCAGTTCTTC
CASSLAGVNNEQFF
>TRBJ1-1|TRBV7-2|-|-
TGTGCCAGCAGTCCCTTTTTGAACACTGAAGCTTTCTTT
CASSPFLNTEAFF
>TRBJ1-4|TRBV2|once|TRBD1
TGTGCCAGCAGGTCATCGGACAGGAGTGAAAAACTGTTTTTT
CASRSSDRSEKLFF
>TRBJ2-5|TRBV28|-|TRBD1
TGTGCCAGCAGTTCCGACAGGGTGAAAGAGACCCAGTACTTC
CASSSDRVKETQYF
>TRBJ2-5|TRBV5-1|-|TRBD1
TGCGCCAGCAGCTCCCCGGGACAGGGTTACCAAGAGACCCAGTACTTC
CASSSPGQGYQETQYF
>TRBJ1-5|TRBV19|-|TRBD1
TGTGCCAGTACCGTGACAGGGATGCAGCCCCAGCATTTT
CASTVTGMQPQHF
>TRBJ2-1|TRBV2|-|TRBD2
TGTGCCTCCAAAGGTAGCGGGGCCTCCTACAATGAGCAGTTCTTC
CASKGSGASYNEQFF